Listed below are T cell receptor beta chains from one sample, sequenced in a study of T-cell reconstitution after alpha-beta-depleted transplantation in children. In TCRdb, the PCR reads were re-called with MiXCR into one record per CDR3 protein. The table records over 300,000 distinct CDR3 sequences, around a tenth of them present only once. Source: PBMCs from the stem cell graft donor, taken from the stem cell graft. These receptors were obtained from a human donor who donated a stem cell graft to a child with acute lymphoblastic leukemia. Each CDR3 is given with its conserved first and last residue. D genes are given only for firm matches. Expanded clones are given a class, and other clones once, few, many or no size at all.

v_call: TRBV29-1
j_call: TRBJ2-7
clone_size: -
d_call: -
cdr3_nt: TGCAGCGTGAATCTTAGGGGGTCCTACGAGCAGTACTTC
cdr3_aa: CSVNLRGSYEQYF

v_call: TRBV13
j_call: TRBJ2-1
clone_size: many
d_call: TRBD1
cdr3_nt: TGTGCCAGCAGCTTAGAACAGGGGCGGAACAATGAGCAGTTCTTC
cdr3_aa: CASSLEQGRNNEQFF

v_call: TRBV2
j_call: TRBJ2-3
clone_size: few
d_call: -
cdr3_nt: TGTGCCAGCAGAGAGACTAGATTGTTGGCAGATACGCAGTATTTT
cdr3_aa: CASRETRLLADTQYF

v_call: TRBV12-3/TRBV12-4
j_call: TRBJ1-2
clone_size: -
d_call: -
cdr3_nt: TGTGCCAGCGGGCCCTATGGCTACACCTTC
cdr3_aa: CASGPYGYTF

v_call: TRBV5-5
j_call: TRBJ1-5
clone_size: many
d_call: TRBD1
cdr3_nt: TGTGCCAGCAGCTTGGGAGGGGGCTATCAGCCCCAGCATTTT
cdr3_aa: CASSLGGGYQPQHF

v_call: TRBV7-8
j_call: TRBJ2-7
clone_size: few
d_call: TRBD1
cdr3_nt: TGTGCCAGCAGCTCCTACACAGGGGAAAGCTCCTACGAGCAGTACTTC
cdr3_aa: CASSSYTGESSYEQYF

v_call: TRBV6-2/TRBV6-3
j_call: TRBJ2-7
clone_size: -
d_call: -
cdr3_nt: TGTGCCAGCAGTTACTCGAAGGTGTTTTACGAGCAGTACTTC
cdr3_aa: CASSYSKVFYEQYF

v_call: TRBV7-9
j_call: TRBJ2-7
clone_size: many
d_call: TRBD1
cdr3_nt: TGTGCCAGCAGTAGGGACAGGGTTGAGCAGTACTTC
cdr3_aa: CASSRDRVEQYF

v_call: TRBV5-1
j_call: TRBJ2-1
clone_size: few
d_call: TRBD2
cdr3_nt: TGCGCCAGCAGCTTGGGAGGGACTAGCAATTACAATGAGCAGTTCTTC
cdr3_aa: CASSLGGTSNYNEQFF

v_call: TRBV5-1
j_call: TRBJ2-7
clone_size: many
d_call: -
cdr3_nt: TGCGCCAGCAGCTTGACTAGAGCCTACGAGCAGTACTTC
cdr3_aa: CASSLTRAYEQYF

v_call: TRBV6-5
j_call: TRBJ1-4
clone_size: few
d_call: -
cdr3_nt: TGTGCCAGCAGTTACGTGGGACGGAATAATGAAAAACTGTTTTTT
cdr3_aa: CASSYVGRNNEKLFF

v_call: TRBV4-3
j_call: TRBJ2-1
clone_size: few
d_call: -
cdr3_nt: TGCGCCAGCAGCCAAGAGAGGGTGCTAGGGGACATCACCAATGAGCAGTTCTTC
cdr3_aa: CASSQERVLGDITNEQFF

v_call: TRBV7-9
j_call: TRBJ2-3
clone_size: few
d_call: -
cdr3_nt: TGTGCCAGCAGCCCCCCACGGGGCGGATCTAGCACAGATACGCAGTATTTT
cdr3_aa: CASSPPRGGSSTDTQYF

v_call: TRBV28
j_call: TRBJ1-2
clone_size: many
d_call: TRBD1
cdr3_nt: TGTGCCAGCAGTTTATTGACAGGGGTACCTGGCTACACCTTC
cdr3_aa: CASSLLTGVPGYTF

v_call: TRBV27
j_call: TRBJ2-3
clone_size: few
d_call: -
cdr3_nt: TGTGCCAGCAGTCCCTACGGGAGCGGGACAGATACGCAGTATTTT
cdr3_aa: CASSPYGSGTDTQYF

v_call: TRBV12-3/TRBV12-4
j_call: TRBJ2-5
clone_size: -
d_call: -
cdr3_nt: TGTGCCAGCAGTTTATCACAGGGCATTGAGACCCAGTACTTC
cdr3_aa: CASSLSQGIETQYF

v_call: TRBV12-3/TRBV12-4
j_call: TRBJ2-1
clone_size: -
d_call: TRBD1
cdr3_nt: TGTGCCAGCCAAGGGGGCGGCTACAATGAGCAGTTCTTC
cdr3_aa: CASQGGGYNEQFF

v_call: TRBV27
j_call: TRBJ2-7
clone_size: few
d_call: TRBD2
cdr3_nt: TGTGCCAGCACGGGGACTAACAACTACGAGCAGTACTTC
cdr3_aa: CASTGTNNYEQYF

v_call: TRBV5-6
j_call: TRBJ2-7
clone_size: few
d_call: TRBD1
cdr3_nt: TGTGCCAGCAGCCCTCACGGCGGACAGGGAGCCTACGAGCAGTACTTC
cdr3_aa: CASSPHGGQGAYEQYF

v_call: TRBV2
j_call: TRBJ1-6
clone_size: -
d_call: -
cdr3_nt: TGTGCCAGCAGTGACGAGGGTATAATCGGTGGTTCACCCCTCCACTTT
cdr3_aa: CASSDEGIIGGSPLHF

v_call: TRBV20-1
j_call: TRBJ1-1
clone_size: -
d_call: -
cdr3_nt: TGCAGTGCTCGACAGGACACGAACACTGAAGCTTTCTTT
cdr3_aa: CSARQDTNTEAFF

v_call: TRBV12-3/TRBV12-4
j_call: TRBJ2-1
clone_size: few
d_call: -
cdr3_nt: TGTGCCAGCAGTTTTTATGAGGACCCAGTTTACAATGAGCAGTTCTTC
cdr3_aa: CASSFYEDPVYNEQFF

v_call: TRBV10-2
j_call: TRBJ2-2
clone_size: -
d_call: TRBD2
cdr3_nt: TGCGCCAGCATCCTAGCGGGAAGCACCGGGGAGCTGTTTTTT
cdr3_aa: CASILAGSTGELFF

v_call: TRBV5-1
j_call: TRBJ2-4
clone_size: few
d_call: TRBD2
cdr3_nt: TGCGCCAGCAGCTTGGGCGGGAGGCAAGGCAAAAACATTCAGTACTTC
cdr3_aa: CASSLGGRQGKNIQYF

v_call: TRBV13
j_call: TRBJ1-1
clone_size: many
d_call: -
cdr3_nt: TGTGCCAGCAGCTTAATGCCGCGTGAAGCTTTCTTT
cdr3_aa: CASSLMPREAFF

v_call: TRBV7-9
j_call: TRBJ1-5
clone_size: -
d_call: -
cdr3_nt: TGTGCCAGCAGCTTAGGCCCCAGGACTGATCAGCCCCAGCATTTT
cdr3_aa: CASSLGPRTDQPQHF

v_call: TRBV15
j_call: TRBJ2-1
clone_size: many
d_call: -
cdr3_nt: TGTGCCACCAGCAGAGAGGGTAGGGGTTTGAATGAGCAGTTCTTC
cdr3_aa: CATSREGRGLNEQFF

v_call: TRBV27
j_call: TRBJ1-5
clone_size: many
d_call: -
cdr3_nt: TGTGCCAGCAGTTTATGGGGCAATCAGCCCCAGCATTTT
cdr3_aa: CASSLWGNQPQHF

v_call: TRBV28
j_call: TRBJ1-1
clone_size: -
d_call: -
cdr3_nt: TGTGCCAGCAGTTTAATACCTCTGCGGGGGGCCGCGAACACTGAAGCTTTCTTT
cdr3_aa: CASSLIPLRGAANTEAFF

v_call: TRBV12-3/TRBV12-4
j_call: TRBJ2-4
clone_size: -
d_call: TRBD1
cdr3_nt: TGTGCCAGCGGAACAGGGGGATCGGCCAAAAACATTCAGTACTTC
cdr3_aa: CASGTGGSAKNIQYF

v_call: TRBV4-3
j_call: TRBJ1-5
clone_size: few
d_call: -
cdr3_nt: TGCGCCAGCAGCCAAGTTGTTGGCCAGCCCCAGCATTTT
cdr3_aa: CASSQVVGQPQHF

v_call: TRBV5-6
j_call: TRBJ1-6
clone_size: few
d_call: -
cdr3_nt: TGTGCCAGCAGGATTATGGACGACTCACCCCTCCACTTT
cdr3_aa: CASRIMDDSPLHF

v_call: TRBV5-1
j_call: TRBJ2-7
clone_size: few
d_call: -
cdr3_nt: TGCGCCAGCAGCCCGACAGAATCCAACTCCTACGAGCAGTACTTC
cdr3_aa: CASSPTESNSYEQYF

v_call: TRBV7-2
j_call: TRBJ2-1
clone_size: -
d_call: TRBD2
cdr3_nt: TGTGCCAGCAGCACCCGGACTAGCGGGAGTTACAATGAGCAGTTCTTC
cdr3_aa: CASSTRTSGSYNEQFF

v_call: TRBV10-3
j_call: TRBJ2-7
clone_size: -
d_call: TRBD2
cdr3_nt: TGTGCCATCAGTAGCGGGAGCCCCCGCTCCTACGAGCAGTACTTC
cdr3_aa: CAISSGSPRSYEQYF

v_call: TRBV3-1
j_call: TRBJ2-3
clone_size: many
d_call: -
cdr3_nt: TGTGCCAGCAGCCAAGGTACAGGGAGCACATGGGATACGCAGTATTTT
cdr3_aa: CASSQGTGSTWDTQYF

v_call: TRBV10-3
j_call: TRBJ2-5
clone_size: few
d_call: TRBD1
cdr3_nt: TGTGCCATCAGCGAGGACAGGGCTGTAGGACGGACCCAGTACTTC
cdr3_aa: CAISEDRAVGRTQYF

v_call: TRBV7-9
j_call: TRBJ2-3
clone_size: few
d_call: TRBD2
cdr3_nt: TGTGCCAGCAGCTCATTAGCGGGACATGTAGATACGCAGTATTTT
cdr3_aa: CASSSLAGHVDTQYF

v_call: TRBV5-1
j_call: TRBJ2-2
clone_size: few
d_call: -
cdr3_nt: TGCGCCAGCAGCTTGGCCGTAGGGACGAACACCGGGGAGCTGTTTTTT
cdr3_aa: CASSLAVGTNTGELFF

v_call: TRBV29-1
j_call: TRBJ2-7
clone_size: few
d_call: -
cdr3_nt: TGCAGCGTTGAGTACAGCTCCTACGAGCAGTACTTC
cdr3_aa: CSVEYSSYEQYF

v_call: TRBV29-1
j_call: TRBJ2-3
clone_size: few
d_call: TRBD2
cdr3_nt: TGCAGCGTTGTGGGCGGGAGGGATAGCACAGATACGCAGTATTTT
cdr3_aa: CSVVGGRDSTDTQYF

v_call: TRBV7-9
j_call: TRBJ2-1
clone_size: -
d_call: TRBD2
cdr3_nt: TGTGCCAGCAGCTTCCTCCCGCTAGCGGCCAATGAGCAGTTCTTC
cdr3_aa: CASSFLPLAANEQFF

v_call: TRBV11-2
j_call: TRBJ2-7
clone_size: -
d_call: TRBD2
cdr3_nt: TGTGCCAGCAGCTTAGGGGGTTCCGGGACTAGCGGGAGGTTATACGAGCAGTACTTC
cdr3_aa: CASSLGGSGTSGRLYEQYF

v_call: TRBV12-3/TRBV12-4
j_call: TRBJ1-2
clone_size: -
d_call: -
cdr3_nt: TGTGCCAGCGGCCCAGGGCCCTCCTATGGCTACACCTTC
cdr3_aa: CASGPGPSYGYTF

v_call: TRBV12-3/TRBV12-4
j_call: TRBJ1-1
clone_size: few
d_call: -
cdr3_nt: TGTGCCAGCAGTCCCGGTTTCTTT
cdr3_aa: CASSPGFF

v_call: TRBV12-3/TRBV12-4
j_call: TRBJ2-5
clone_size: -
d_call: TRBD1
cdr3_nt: TGTGCCAGCAGTTTATCAGGGGGATCGGGAGAGACCCAGTACTTC
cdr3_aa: CASSLSGGSGETQYF